This T cell receptor (beta chain) was sequenced in a study of OX40 agonist ivuxolimab in advanced cancers. Broader study findings: Blood T cells, both CD4+ and CD8+, expanded clonally by week 6 at 0.1 to 3.0 mg/kg. More expanded clones were found, on average, in CD8+ than in CD4+ T cells. Certain nonresponders likewise exhibited a low normalized T-cell clonal expansion.

The assay was immunoSEQ multiplex PCR, and TCRdb's table has in-frame clones only and misses some. The data show about 25,000 clones, around 86% seen once. Sampling times: baseline, cycle 4 day 1, cycle 7 day 1. Note on this clone: The antigen is undetermined.

This receptor was obtained from an adult with an advanced solid tumor such as melanoma, head and neck, liver or kidney cancer. The specimen was CD4+ or CD8+ T cells sorted from blood, collected in a trial of the OX40 agonist ivuxolimab.

CDR3 in DNA: TGTGCCAGTAGTATAGATGGCGGGAGGCTCAACGAGCAGTACTTC. As protein: CASSIDGGRLNEQYF. The chain uses TRBV19 and TRBJ2-7; 8 positions match TRBD2. V lost 0 bases, J lost 5 bases, and 6 bases stayed unmatched. Looked up from germline, CDR1 is LNHDA and CDR2 is SQIVND (reference sequence). This CDR3 has 15 amino acids.